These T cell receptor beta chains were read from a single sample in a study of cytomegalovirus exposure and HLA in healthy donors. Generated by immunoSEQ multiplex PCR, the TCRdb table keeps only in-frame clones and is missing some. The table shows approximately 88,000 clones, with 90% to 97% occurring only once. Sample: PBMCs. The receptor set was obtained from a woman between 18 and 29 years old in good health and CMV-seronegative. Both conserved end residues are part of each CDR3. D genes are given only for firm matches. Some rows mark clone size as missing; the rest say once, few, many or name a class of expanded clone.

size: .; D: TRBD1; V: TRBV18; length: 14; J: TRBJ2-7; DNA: TGTGCCAGCTCGCCAAGACAGGGCACCTACGAGCAGTACTTC; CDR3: CASSPRQGTYEQYF
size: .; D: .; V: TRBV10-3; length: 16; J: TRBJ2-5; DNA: TGTGCCATCAGTGAAGAGATACGAGGGATAGGAGAGACCCAGTACTTC; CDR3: CAISEEIRGIGETQYF
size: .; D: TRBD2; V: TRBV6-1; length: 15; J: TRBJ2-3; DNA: TGTGCCAGCGTGCTACTAGCGGGAGGGGCAGATACGCAGTATTTT; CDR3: CASVLLAGGADTQYF
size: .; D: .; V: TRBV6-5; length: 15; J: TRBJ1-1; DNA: TGTGCCAGCAGTTACGGGCCGGGATGGAACACTGAAGCTTTCTTT; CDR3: CASSYGPGWNTEAFF
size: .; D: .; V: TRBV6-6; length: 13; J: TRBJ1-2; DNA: TGTGCCAGCAGCCCCCCAGGGGCAAGGGGCTACACCTTC; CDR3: CASSPPGARGYTF
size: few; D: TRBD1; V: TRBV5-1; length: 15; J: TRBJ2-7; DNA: TGCGCCAGCAAAGGGGGCGAGGGAGTCTCCTACGAGCAGTACTTC; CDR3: CASKGGEGVSYEQYF
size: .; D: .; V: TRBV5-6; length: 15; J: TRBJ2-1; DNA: TGTGCCAGCAGCTTTAGGAGGGGCAGGATCAATGAGCAGTTCTTC; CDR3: CASSFRRGRINEQFF
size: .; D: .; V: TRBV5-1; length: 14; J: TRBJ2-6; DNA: TGCGCCAGCCAGGGGCCTTCTGGGGCCAACGTCCTGACTTTC; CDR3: CASQGPSGANVLTF
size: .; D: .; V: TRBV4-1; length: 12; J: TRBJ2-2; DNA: TGCGCCAGCAGCCAAGACTCCGGGGAGCTGTTTTTT; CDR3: CASSQDSGELFF
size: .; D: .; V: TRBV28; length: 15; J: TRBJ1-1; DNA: TGTGCCAGCAGTTTTGGTCGGCAGGTGAACACTGAAGCTTTCTTT; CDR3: CASSFGRQVNTEAFF
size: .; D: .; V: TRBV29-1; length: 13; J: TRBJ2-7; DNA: TGCAGCGTTGGTGAGTCCCCGACCTACGAGCAGTACTTC; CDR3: CSVGESPTYEQYF
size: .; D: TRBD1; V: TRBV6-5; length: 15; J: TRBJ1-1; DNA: TGTGCCAGCGGGATCGGGACAGGGGTGAACACTGAAGCTTTCTTT; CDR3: CASGIGTGVNTEAFF
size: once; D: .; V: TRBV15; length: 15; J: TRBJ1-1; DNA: TGTGCCACCAGCAGGGATCAGGGTAGAGGCACTGAAGCTTTCTTT; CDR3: CATSRDQGRGTEAFF
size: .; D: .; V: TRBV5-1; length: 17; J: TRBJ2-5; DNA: TGCGCCAGCAGCTTGGACGCCCTAGGGGTCATGCGAGAGACCCAGTACTTC; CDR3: CASSLDALGVMRETQYF
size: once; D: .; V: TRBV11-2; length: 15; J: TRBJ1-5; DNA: TGTGCCAGCAGCTTAGCGGCAGGTCCACATCAGCCCCAGCATTTT; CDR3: CASSLAAGPHQPQHF
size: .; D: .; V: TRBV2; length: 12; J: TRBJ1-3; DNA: TGTGCCAGCACCTACTCTGGAAACACCATATATTTT; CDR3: CASTYSGNTIYF
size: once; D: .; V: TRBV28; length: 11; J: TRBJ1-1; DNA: TGTGCCAGCAGTTTGGCACAGGAAGCTTTCTTT; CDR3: CASSLAQEAFF
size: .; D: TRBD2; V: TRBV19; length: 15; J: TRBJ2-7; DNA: TGTGCCAGTTCCCGGACTAGCGGGAGGTCGGGCGAGCAGTACTTC; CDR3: CASSRTSGRSGEQYF
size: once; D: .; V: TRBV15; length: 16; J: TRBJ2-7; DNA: TGTGCCACCAGCAGAGATCGGGGAGGGACACAATACGAGCAGTACTTC; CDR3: CATSRDRGGTQYEQYF
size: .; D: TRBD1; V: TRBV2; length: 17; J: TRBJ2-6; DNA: TGTGCCAGCAATCAAGGACAGGCGCTCTCTGGGGCCAACGTCCTGACTTTC; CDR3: CASNQGQALSGANVLTF
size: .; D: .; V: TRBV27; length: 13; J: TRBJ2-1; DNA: TGTGCCAGCAAGAGAACCTCCTACAATGAGCAGTTCTTC; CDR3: CASKRTSYNEQFF
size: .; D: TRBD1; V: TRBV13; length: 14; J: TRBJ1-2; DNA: TGTGCCAGCAGCCCCGGACAGGGAGGGTATGGCTACACCTTC; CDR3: CASSPGQGGYGYTF
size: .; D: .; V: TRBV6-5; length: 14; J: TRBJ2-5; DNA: TGTGCCAGCAGTTACGGGGGGTCGGGGGAGACCCAGTACTTC; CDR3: CASSYGGSGETQYF
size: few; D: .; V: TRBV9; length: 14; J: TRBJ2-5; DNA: TGTGCCAGCAGCGTTCGGGAGTACCAAGAGACCCAGTACTTC; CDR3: CASSVREYQETQYF
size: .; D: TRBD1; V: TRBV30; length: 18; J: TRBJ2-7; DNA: TGTGCCTGGAGTGAATCCGTCAACGGTTGGGACAGGTACTACGAGCAGTACTTC; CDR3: CAWSESVNGWDRYYEQYF
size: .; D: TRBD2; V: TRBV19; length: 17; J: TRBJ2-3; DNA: TGTGCCAGTAGTATGGGACTAGCCGGTTTTTTCGCAGATACGCAGTATTTT; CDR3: CASSMGLAGFFADTQYF
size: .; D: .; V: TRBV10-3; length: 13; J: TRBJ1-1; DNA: TGTGCCATCAACGGGGGAGGCTCGGGTGAAGCTTTCTTT; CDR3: CAINGGGSGEAFF
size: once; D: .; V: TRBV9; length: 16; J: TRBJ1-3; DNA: TGTGCCAGCAGCGTTCAGGCCGCCAGCTCTGGAAACACCATATATTTT; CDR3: CASSVQAASSGNTIYF
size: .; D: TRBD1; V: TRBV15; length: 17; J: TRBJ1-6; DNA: TGTGCCACCCGGGAACGGACAGGGGGGATCATAAATTCACCCCTCCACTTT; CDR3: CATRERTGGIINSPLHF
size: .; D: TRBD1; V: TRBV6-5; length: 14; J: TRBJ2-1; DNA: TGTGCCAGCAGTTCCAGGACAGGGCGAAATGAGCAGTTCTTC; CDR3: CASSSRTGRNEQFF
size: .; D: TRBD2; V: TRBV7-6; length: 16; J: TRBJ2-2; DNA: TGTGCCAGCAGCTTAGCCGGGAGGGTGGACACCGGGGAGCTGTTTTTT; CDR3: CASSLAGRVDTGELFF
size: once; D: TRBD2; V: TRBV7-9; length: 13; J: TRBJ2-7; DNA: TGTGCCAGCAGCTTATCTAGCGGGAGCGAGCAGTACTTC; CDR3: CASSLSSGSEQYF
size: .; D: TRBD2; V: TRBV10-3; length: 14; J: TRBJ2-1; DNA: TGTGCCATCTCCCGACTAGCGGAGAACAATGAGCAGTTCTTC; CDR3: CAISRLAENNEQFF
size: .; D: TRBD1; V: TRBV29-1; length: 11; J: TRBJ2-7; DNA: TGCAGCGTTGGACAGGGGGTCGAGCAGTACTTC; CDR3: CSVGQGVEQYF
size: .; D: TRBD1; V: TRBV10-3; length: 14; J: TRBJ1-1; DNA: TGTGCCATCAGGACGGACAGGGTGAGCACTGAAGCTTTCTTT; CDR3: CAIRTDRVSTEAFF
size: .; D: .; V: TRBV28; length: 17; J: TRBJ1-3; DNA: TGTGCCAGCACCTCCTTGGAGAGGATCCTCTCTGGAAACACCATATATTTT; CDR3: CASTSLERILSGNTIYF
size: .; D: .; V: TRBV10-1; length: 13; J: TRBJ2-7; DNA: TGCGCCGGACCGGGACGGGAGCGCTACGAGCAGTACTTC; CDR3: CAGPGRERYEQYF
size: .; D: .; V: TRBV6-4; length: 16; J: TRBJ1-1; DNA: TGTGCCAGCAGCCCTCGACAGAGCCTACCCAACACTGAAGCTTTCTTT; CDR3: CASSPRQSLPNTEAFF
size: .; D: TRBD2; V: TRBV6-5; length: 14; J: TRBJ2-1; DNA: TGTGCCAGCAGCCAGGGGACTAGCGGGACGGATTTGTTCTTC; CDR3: CASSQGTSGTDLFF
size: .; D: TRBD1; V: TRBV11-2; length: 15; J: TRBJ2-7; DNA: TGTGCCAGCAGCGTAACAGGGGGCATACCCTACGAGCAGTACTTC; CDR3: CASSVTGGIPYEQYF
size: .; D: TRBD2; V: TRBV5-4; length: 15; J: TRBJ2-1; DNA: TGTGCCAGCAGCTTGAAAGCGGGAGGATACAATGAGCAGTTCTTC; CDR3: CASSLKAGGYNEQFF
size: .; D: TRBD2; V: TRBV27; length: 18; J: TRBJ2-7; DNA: TGTGCCAGCAGTTCGACACCACGGACTAGCGGGGGGGCCTACGAGCAGTACTTC; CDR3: CASSSTPRTSGGAYEQYF